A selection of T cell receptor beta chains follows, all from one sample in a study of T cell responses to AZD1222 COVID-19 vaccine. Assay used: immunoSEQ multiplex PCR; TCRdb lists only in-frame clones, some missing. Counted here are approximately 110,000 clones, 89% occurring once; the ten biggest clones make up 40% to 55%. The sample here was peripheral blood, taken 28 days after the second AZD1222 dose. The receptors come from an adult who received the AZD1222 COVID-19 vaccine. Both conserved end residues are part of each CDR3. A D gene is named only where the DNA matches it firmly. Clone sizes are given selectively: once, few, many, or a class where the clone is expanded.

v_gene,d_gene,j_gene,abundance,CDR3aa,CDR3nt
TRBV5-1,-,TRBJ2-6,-,CASSLRDSGANVLTF,TGCGCCAGCAGCTTGAGGGACTCTGGGGCCAACGTCCTGACTTTC
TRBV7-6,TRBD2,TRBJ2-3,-,CASSSSRWRPSGRGDTQYF,TGTGCCAGCAGCTCAAGCAGGTGGAGGCCTAGCGGGAGAGGAGATACGCAGTATTTT
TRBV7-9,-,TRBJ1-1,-,CASSPYGRGSTEAFF,TGTGCCAGCAGCCCATACGGGAGAGGGTCCACTGAAGCTTTCTTT
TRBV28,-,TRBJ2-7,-,CASSLVPGTYEQYF,TGTGCCAGCAGTTTGGTTCCGGGGACCTACGAGCAGTACTTC
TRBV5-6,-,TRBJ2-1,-,CASSLPGWENEQFF,TGTGCCAGCAGCTTGCCGGGTTGGGAGAATGAGCAGTTCTTC
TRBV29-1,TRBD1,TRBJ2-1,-,CSVEEGAGGKFF,TGCAGCGTTGAAGAGGGGGCAGGGGGAAAGTTCTTC
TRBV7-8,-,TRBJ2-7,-,CASSLRSTYEQYF,TGTGCCAGCAGCTTACGCTCCACCTACGAGCAGTACTTC
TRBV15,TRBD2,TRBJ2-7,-,CATSSGRALEQYF,TGTGCCACCTCTAGCGGGAGGGCCCTCGAGCAGTACTTC
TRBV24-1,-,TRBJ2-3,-,CATTQGGTDTQYF,TGTGCCACTACCCAGGGGGGGACAGATACGCAGTATTTT
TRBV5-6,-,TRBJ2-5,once,CASSLWEGIETQYF,TGTGCCAGCAGCTTGTGGGAAGGGATCGAGACCCAGTACTTC